The next 5 T cell receptor beta chains were all read from a single sample in a study of blood T cell repertoires in COVID-19. TCRdb keeps only in-frame clones here, not all; method: immunoSEQ multiplex PCR. The sample lists 43,000 or so clones, roughly 87% occurring once. The sample was peripheral blood. The receptors derive from a woman aged 60-70 years with acute or convalescent COVID-19.

CDR3 in amino acids: CAISEQGEKLFF. In DNA form, the CDR3 reads TGTGCCATCAGTGAGCAGGGGGAAAAACTGTTTTTT. The chain is built from TRBV10-3 and TRBJ1-4; weak D call: TRBD1 (6 bases). Trimming left V 2 bases short and J 8 bases short, with 6 bases between. The CDR3 has 12 residues. Germline V gives CDR1 ENHRY, CDR2 SYGVKD.

The chain employs TRBV29-1 and TRBJ2-2; TRBD1 is a possible D gene (5 bases). V dropped 1 base and J dropped 0 bases, with 9 bases sitting between them. The germline gives CDR1 SQVTM, CDR2 ANQGSEA. The CDR3 consists of 15 residues. The CDR3 DNA follows: TGCAGCGTTGAAGTCACAGGCTCGAACACCGGGGAGCTGTTTTTT. Translated: CSVEVTGSNTGELFF.

The chain combines TRBV19 with TRBJ2-1, with 7 nucleotides matching TRBD2. The CDR3 runs to 11 residues. J gave up 9 bases and V 5 bases, and 1 base lay outside the gene matches. Germline CDR1 is LNHDA and CDR2 is SQIVND (reference sequence). CDR3 in DNA: TGTGCCAGTAGTCGGGGGGTTGAGCAGTTCTTC. Translation: CASSRGVEQFF. The variable domain in full, with the rest retrieved from reference TRBV19 and TRBJ2-1, is DGGITQSPKYLFRKEGQNVTLSCEQNLNHDAMYWYRQDPGQGLRLIYYSQIVNDFQKGDIAEGYSVSREKKESFPLTVTSAQKNPTAFYLCASSRGVEQFFGPGTRLTVL.

CDR3 DNA: TGTGCCAGTAGTATAGATCTGGGGGGTAAACTGTTTTTT. This codes for CASSIDLGGKLFF. The rearrangement uses TRBV19 and TRBJ1-4; maybe TRBD1 (5 bases). V was trimmed by 0 bases and J by 11 bases, leaving 10 bases between them. The CDR3 extends over 13 amino acids. Germline CDR1 is LNHDA and CDR2 is SQIVND (reference sequence).

This chain links TRBV19 with TRBJ1-1; 10 positions agree with TRBD1. CDR1 LNHDA and CDR2 SQIVND come from the germline V gene (reference sequence). V trimming: 6 bases; J trimming: 6 bases; junction bases outside the gene matches: 7. The CDR3 is 14 residues long. Here the CDR3 reads CASRPRDRGPEAFF. As DNA, the CDR3 is TGTGCCAGTAGGCCACGGGACAGGGGACCTGAAGCTTTCTTT.